This T cell receptor beta chain comes out of a study of blood T cell repertoires in COVID-19. The overall study: The United States, Italy and Spain were the sources of the acute and convalescent COVID-19 samples. T cells, B-cell-depleted T cells, or PBMCs provided the cDNA or gDNA that served as material.

Authors' analysis steps: The assay estimated nucleated cells by amplifying reference gene primers. Data came from immunoSEQ multiplex PCR; TCRdb stores just in-frame clones and leaves some out. D and trimming were read from the DNA, whereas the V and J calls and clone size are those reported in that table. Of fewer than 300,000 clones in the sample, about 89% were seen once. The V end lost 1 base, the J end lost 0 bases, and 13 bases lay between the germline ends. The CDR3 has 17 residues. Germline CDR1 reads SGHRS; CDR2 reads YFSETQ. This TCR derives from a woman aged 35 to 49 who had recovered from COVID-19. The sample taken for sequencing was peripheral blood. The chain couples TRBV5-1 to TRBJ1-4; possibly TRBD1 for D (5 bases). The CDR3 bases are TGCGCCAGCAGCTTGTCCCAGGGCCAGGCAACTAATGAAAAACTGTTTTTT. Encoded protein: CASSLSQGQATNEKLFF.